One and the same sample provided the 8 T cell receptor beta chains below, sequenced in a study of cytomegalovirus exposure and HLA in healthy donors (dated by TCRdb to the late 2010s). The library was made by the immunoSEQ multiplex PCR assay. The multiplex PCR relied on a mix of 60 forward primers for TCR Vbeta segments and 13 reverse primers for TCR Jbeta segments. Entries here come from immuneACCESS through TCRdb and include only in-frame sequences with V and J called. Some clones fail to appear in such tables; in the studies checked, an unresolved V gene covers under half of the shortfall, and the cause of the remainder is unknown. The sample table holds approximately 170,000 clones, of which roughly 77% were seen once. Clones ranked in the top ten supply 4% to 5.5% of the sample. The sample comprised PBMCs. The receptors were sampled from a male donor in good health and CMV-seronegative.

V is TRBV6-1 and J is TRBJ2-5; 16 bases are a match to TRBD2. In germline, CDR1 is MNHNS, CDR2 SASEGT. This CDR3 is 18 amino acids long. Losses at the gene ends were 1 base for V and 5 bases for J; bases not matched to a gene: 7. In nucleotides, the CDR3 is TGTGCCAGCAGTGAAGTGGGGACTAGCGGGGGGGTTCTTGAGACCCAGTACTTC. Its protein is CASSEVGTSGGVLETQYF.

The chain carries TRBV10-3 and TRBJ1-2, with TRBD1 matching over 11 bases. This CDR3 contains 15 residues. Trimming cost V 5 bases and J 4 bases; bases outside gene matches: 6. Germline V gene data show CDR1 as ENHRY and CDR2 as SYGVKD. The CDR3 spells CAISNPGTGGYGYTF. The CDR3 nucleotides are TGTGCCATCAGTAATCCCGGGACAGGGGGCTATGGCTACACCTTC.

As DNA, the CDR3 is TGTGCCAGCAGTTCCGGACTGCCCCTCGAAGAGACCCAGTACTTC. It is translated as CASSSGLPLEETQYF. The chain uses TRBV13 and TRBJ2-5; a weak D match, TRBD2 (5 bases). The CDR3 runs 15 residues. The germline V gene has CDR1 PRHDT and CDR2 FYEKMQ (reference sequence). V lost 6 bases and J lost 3, with 17 bases in between.

As for this clone: Other DNA sequences in the sample encode the same CDR3. The CDR3 sequence is CASSSYNEQFF. The CDR3 coding sequence is TGTGCCAGCAGCTCATACAATGAGCAGTTCTTC. The chain couples TRBV5-6 to TRBJ2-1, with D uncertain. CDR1 and CDR2 (germline): SGHDT, YYEEEE. The CDR3 consists of 11 residues. The germline V and J ends were trimmed by 3 bases and 4 bases, with 2 bases remaining between them.

This chain uses TRBV6-6 with TRBJ1-5; TRBD1 matches 9 bases. The V segment lost 2 bases and the J segment 7 bases; nucleotides outside the gene matches: 6. This CDR3 region has 15 residues. CDR1 MNHNY and CDR2 SVGAGI come from the germline V gene (reference sequence). CDR3 protein: CASSYLDRGQQPQHF. CDR3 DNA: TGTGCCAGCAGTTACCTGGACAGGGGACAACAGCCCCAGCATTTT.

The rearrangement links TRBV15 to TRBJ2-7, with TRBD1 as a possible D gene (5 bases). CDR3 length equals 14 residues. Germline CDR1 reads LNHNV; CDR2 reads YYDKDF (reference sequence). Trimming shortened V by 5 bases and J by 0 bases, and 11 bases separated the two germline ends. The CDR3, as DNA: TGTGCCACCAGCCTCCGGACAAGCTCCTACGAGCAGTACTTC. Its translation is CATSLRTSSYEQYF.

This rearrangement joins TRBV12-5 to TRBJ2-1, with D unresolved. CDR1 LGHNT and CDR2 FRNRAP come from the germline V gene. The length of the CDR3 is 14 residues. V dropped 4 bases and J dropped 0 bases, with 7 bases sitting between them. The CDR3 DNA sequence: TGTGCTAGTGGTTCCGGTAGCTCCTACAATGAGCAGTTCTTC. Translation: CASGSGSSYNEQFF.

The chain recombines TRBV2 with TRBJ2-3; 10 nucleotides match TRBD2. The CDR3 runs 15 residues. The germline V gene encodes CDR1 SNHLY and CDR2 FYNNEI. Unmatched junction bases numbered 8, after V lost 9 bases and J lost 2 bases. The CDR3 nucleotides are TGTGCCAGTTGGTCAGCGGGGGGGACCACAGATACGCAGTATTTT. This encodes CASWSAGGTTDTQYF.